This T cell receptor beta chain was sequenced during a study of lymphopenia after photon versus proton radiotherapy. This table comes from immunoSEQ multiplex PCR, and its TCRdb copy is limited to in-frame clones, with some not included. The repertoire holds about 20,000 clones, roughly 90% seen once, with approximately 1.5% in the top ten. The junction had 6 bases not matched to a gene; V was cut back by 2 bases and J by 5 bases. Germline V CDR1 and CDR2: SGDLS, YYNGEE. This CDR3 spans 14 amino acids. Sample: peripheral blood, taken from a patient treated with photon-based radiotherapy. This sequence was found in a woman aged 40 to 55 with cholangiocarcinoma. The chain carries TRBV9 and TRBJ2-7; 8 bases map to TRBD2. The CDR3 bases are TGTGCCAGCAGCGTTCGAAGCGGGAGTCACGAGCAGTACTTC. It specifies CASSVRSGSHEQYF.